This entry concerns a single TCR beta chain. No antigen is known for it. This sample stems from a study of response to subunit inactivated influenza vaccine. The study's findings and limits: The authors put forward the suggestion that each seasonal influenza vaccination may bring in only a limited number of new T cells.

TCRdb ran MiXCR on the RT-PCR reads and lists one entry per CDR3 protein. The sample holds about 520,000 distinct CDR3 sequences, 7.2% seen once. The length of the CDR3 is 19 residues. CDR1 MDHEN and CDR2 SYDVKM come from the germline V gene. V dropped 3 bases and J dropped 0 bases, with 21 bases sitting between them. The sample was PBMCs from blood, taken around 25 months after vaccination. The rearrangement uses TRBV28 and TRBJ2-1, with D tentatively TRBD2 (5 bases). The TCR originated in a man in his fifties or sixties who received an inactivated influenza vaccine. CDR3 loop: CASSFSLIGLDRSYNEQFF. In nucleotides, the CDR3 is TGTGCCAGCAGTTTTTCCCTTATCGGACTCGATCGCTCCTACAATGAGCAGTTCTTC.